This T cell receptor (beta chain) derives from a study of spatial heterogeneity in lung cancer. Time point denoted: blood at routine non-recurrence follow-up after resection. This clonotype was picked up many times. A single record per CDR3 protein comes from TCRdb applying MiXCR to the 5' RACE reads. The sample yields more than 30,000 distinct CDR3 sequences, roughly a tenth seen once. CDR3 length: 14 amino acids. The V gene end was trimmed by 5 bases and the J gene end by 7 bases; junction bases not matched to a gene: 8. Germline V gene data show CDR1 as SGHTA and CDR2 as FQGNSA. V usage is TRBV7-2 and J usage is TRBJ2-1; TRBD1 aligns across 7 bases. The TCR was taken from a female donor with early-stage non-small cell lung cancer. Sequencing used PBMCs, obtained at follow-up. In DNA form, the CDR3 reads TGTGCCAGCAGCCGAGACAGGGTAGGGAATGAGCAGTTCTTC. Protein sequence: CASSRDRVGNEQFF.